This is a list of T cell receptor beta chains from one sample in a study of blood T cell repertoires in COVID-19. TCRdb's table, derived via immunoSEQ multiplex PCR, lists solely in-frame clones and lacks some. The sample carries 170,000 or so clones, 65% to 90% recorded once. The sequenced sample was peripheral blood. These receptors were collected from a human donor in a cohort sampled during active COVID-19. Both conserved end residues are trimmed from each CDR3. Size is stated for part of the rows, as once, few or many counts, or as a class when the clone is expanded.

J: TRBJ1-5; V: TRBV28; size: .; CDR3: ASSSTAGGNQPQH
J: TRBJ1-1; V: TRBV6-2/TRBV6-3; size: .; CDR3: ASSYSTGRAAF
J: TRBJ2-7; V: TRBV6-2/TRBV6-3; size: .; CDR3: ASSQTSAYEQY
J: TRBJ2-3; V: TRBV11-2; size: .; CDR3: ASSLTWGGPDTQY
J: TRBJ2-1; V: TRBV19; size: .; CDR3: ASTGLAATSYNEQF
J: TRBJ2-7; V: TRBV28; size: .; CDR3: ASSSNDRGGYEQY
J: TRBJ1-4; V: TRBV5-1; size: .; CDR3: ASSLDPPQEKLF
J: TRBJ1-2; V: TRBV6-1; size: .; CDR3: ASSAWTGGSANYGYT
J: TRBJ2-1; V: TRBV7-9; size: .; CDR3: ASSASGGPGNEQF
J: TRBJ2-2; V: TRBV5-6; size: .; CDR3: ASTRGRVKTGELF
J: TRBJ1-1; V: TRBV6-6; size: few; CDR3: ASSLNRGENTEAF
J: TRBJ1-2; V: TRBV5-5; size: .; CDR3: ASSLALDGYT
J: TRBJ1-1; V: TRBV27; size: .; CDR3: ASKPMDRVIGTEAF
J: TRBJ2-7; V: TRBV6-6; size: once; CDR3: ASSWSGDEQY
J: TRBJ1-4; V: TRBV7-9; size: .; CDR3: ASSEGTGGFNEKLF
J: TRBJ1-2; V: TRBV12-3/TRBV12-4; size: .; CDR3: ASSLGAAGYT
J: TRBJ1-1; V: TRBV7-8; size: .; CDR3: ASSPDRGRDMNTEAF
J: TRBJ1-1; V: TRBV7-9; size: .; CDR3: ASRASIEAF
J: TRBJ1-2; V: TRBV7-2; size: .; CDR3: ASSLRRGYLYGYT
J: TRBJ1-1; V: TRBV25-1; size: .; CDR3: ASRGSNRGRDTEAF
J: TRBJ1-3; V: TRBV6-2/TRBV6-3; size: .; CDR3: ASSRGQPSGNTIY
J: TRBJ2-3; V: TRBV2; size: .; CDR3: ASSPGLAGDGDTQY
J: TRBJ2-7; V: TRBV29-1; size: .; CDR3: SVEDKRGLSYEQY
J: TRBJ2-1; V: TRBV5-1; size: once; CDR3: ASSNGLAGETIYNEQF
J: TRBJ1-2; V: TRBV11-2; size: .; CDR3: ASSLARNSYGYT
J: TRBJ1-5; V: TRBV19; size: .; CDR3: ASSIKGSHQPQH
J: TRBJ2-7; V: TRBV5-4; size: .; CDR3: ASSFTSGGTYEQY
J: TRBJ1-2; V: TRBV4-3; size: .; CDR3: ASRQSSGTGPYGYT
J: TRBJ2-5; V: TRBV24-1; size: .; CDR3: ATSDSGALQETQY
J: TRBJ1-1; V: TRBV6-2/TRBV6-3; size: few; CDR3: ASSYSFRTGGTEAF
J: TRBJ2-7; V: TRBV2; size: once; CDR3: ASKSIGGVSYEQY
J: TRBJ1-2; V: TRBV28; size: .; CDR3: ASSSQGQGDYGYT
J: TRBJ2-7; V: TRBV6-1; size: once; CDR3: ASSEQGQGWYEQY